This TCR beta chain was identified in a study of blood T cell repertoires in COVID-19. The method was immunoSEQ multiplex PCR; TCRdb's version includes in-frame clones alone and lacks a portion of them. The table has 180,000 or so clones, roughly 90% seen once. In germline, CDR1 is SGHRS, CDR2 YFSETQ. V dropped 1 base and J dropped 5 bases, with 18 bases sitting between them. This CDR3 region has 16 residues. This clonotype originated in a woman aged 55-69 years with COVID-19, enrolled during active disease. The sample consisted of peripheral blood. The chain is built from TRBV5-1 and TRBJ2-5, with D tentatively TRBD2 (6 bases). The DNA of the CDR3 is TGCGCCAGCAGCTTGAGGTTACAGCGGGCGGGGGAGACCCAGTACTTC. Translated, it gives CASSLRLQRAGETQYF.